A selection of T cell receptor beta chains follows, all from one sample in a study of early T cells in non-severe SARS-CoV-2 infection. TCRdb passed the 5' RACE reads through MiXCR, listing each CDR3 protein once. This sample carries roughly 80,000 distinct CDR3 sequences, around 16% of them seen once, and the ten largest clones take around 10%. The sequenced sample was whole blood. These receptors originate from an adult who was a healthcare worker with PCR-confirmed SARS-CoV-2 infection or an uninfected control (not recorded which). CDR3s include the opening cysteine and the closing phenylalanine or tryptophan. D genes are given only for firm matches. Not all rows give a size; the values are once, few, many and, for expanded clones, a class.

NA,14,TRBV18,TRBJ1-5,few,CASSRSGQDQPQHF,TGTGCCAGCTCACGATCTGGCCAGGATCAGCCCCAGCATTTT
TRBD1,15,TRBV5-1,TRBJ1-1,NA,CASSLDRTGSTEAFF,TGCGCCAGCAGCTTGGACAGGACAGGGTCAACAGAAGCTTTCTTT
TRBD1,14,TRBV4-1,TRBJ2-7,few,CASSQGQGAYEQYF,TGCGCCAGCAGCCAAGGACAGGGGGCCTACGAGCAGTACTTC
NA,11,TRBV10-1,TRBJ1-5,NA,CASIRRQPQHF,TGCGCCAGCATAAGGAGGCAGCCCCAGCATTTT
TRBD2,17,TRBV3-1,TRBJ2-2,many,CASSQEGREPRTGELFF,TGTGCCAGCAGCCAAGAAGGGAGGGAACCGAGGACCGGGGAGCTGTTTTTT
NA,15,TRBV5-4,TRBJ2-7,many,CASSQNPGSSYEQYF,TGTGCCAGCAGCCAGAACCCAGGGAGCTCCTACGAGCAGTACTTC
NA,16,TRBV7-3,TRBJ2-2,NA,CASSRRDGANTGELFF,TGTGCCAGCAGCCGACGGGACGGCGCGAACACCGGGGAGCTGTTTTTT
NA,16,TRBV20-1,TRBJ1-3,many,CSASPPGRGDGNTIYF,TGCAGTGCTAGCCCCCCGGGGCGGGGCGACGGAAACACCATATATTTT
TRBD1,14,TRBV6-5,TRBJ1-6,NA,CTSRTGQMGSPLHF,TGTACCAGCAGGACGGGACAGATGGGATCACCCCTCCACTTT
NA,15,TRBV29-1,TRBJ2-3,NA,CSVDAYGGPSDTQYF,TGCAGCGTCGACGCTTATGGGGGGCCATCAGATACGCAGTATTTT